The 31 T cell receptor beta chains listed next were all sequenced from one sample in a study of T cells in Graves' hyperthyroidism and ophthalmopathy. TCR beta CDR3 sequences were amplified from RNA transcripts. HTBI primers were used for first-round RT-PCR of the TCR CDR3. TCRdb reprocessed the multiplex PCR reads via MiXCR and lists one record per CDR3 protein. Of about 520,000 distinct CDR3 sequences listed, less than 25% are singletons. What was sequenced was blood. The receptors come from a man between 18 and 29 years old with Graves' hyperthyroidism.

A few counts support this clonotype. Just one base apart from a much larger clone, this may be a read error. The J gene is TRBJ2-7, the V gene TRBV27, with D hard to call. V was clipped by 8 bases and J by 2 bases, with 10 bases between them. The CDR3 runs 12 residues. The germline gives CDR1 MNHEY, CDR2 SMNVEV (reference sequence). The CDR3 DNA reads TGTGCCAGCGGCAAATCCCCCTACGAGCAGTACTTC. Its translation is CASGKSPYEQYF.

The chain combines TRBV6-2 or TRBV6-3 with TRBJ2-4; 7 bases line up with TRBD1. Germline CDR1 is MNHEY and CDR2 is SVGEGT. The CDR3 runs to 17 residues. Unmatched junction bases numbered 10, after V lost 5 bases and J lost 0 bases. The CDR3 DNA reads TGTGCCAGCAGTGACCCTACGGCAGGGGGAGCCAAAAACATTCAGTACTTC. This translates into CASSDPTAGGAKNIQYF.

This clonotype was seen repeatedly, ten times or more. The chain couples TRBV20-1 to TRBJ1-5; TRBD1 agrees at 7 bases. Germline CDR1 DFQATT, CDR2 SNEGSKA (reference sequence). The CDR3 is 12 amino acids. V was clipped by 5 bases and J by 6 bases; unmatched bases: 4. In DNA form, the CDR3 reads TGCAGTGCTTACAGGGGTGGTCAGCCCCAGCATTTT. Translating gives CSAYRGGQPQHF.

This clonotype showed up just a few times. J is TRBJ1-2 and V is TRBV5-1, with D perhaps TRBD1 (5 bases). This CDR3 comprises 15 residues. V lost 0 bases, J lost 7 bases, and 16 bases lay in between. The V gene's germline CDR1 is SGHRS and CDR2 YFSETQ. CDR3: CASSLEQGYISGYTF. As DNA, the CDR3 is TGCGCCAGCAGCTTGGAGCAGGGTTATATCTCTGGCTACACCTTC.

As DNA, the CDR3 is TGTGCCAGCAGCCGGGGGGGGGCAGGCACTGAAGCTTTCTTT. This encodes CASSRGGAGTEAFF. V gene TRBV28 combines with J gene TRBJ1-1; tentative D call: TRBD1 (6 bases). The V gene's germline CDR1 is MDHEN and CDR2 SYDVKM. The V end was cut by 6 bases, the J end by 4 bases, with 15 bases between. This CDR3 comprises 14 residues.

At least ten counts were recorded for this clonotype. This may be a read error: a much more frequent sequence differs by one nucleotide. The chain carries TRBV6-2 or TRBV6-3 and TRBJ2-7, with TRBD1 identical over 10 bases. Per germline, CDR1 MNHEY and CDR2 SVGEGT. CDR3 length: 16 residues. CDR3 protein: CASSYSRTGGDYERYF. The CDR3 bases are TGTGCCAGCAGTTACTCTCGGACAGGGGGAGACTACGAGCGGTACTTC.

This chain joins TRBV6-5 and TRBJ2-7; D is perhaps TRBD1 or TRBD2 (5 bases each). Germline CDR1 MNHEY, CDR2 SVGAGI. The CDR3 sequence is 15 residues long. Trimming took off 6 bases at V and 5 bases at J, with 20 bases between the two ends. The CDR3 sequence: CASSLSLGVYHEQYF. CDR3 bases: TGTGCCAGCAGCTTATCGTTGGGGGTCTACCACGAGCAGTACTTC.

The chain links TRBV6-1 to TRBJ2-7; D possibly corresponds to TRBD2 (5 bases). Germline V CDR1 and CDR2: MNHNS, SASEGT. Trimming cost V 1 base and J 5 bases, with 15 bases left between them. The CDR3 spans 15 residues. CDR3 bases: TGTGCCAGCAGTGAAGTTTCTTCGGAGGTAGACGAGCAGTACTTC. Its protein is CASSEVSSEVDEQYF.

This clonotype was counted many times. The chain has TRBV2 and TRBJ2-4; D gene ambiguous. V was trimmed by 4 bases and J by 6 bases, leaving 10 bases between them. The CDR3 totals 13 residues. Germline assignment: CDR1 SNHLY and CDR2 FYNNEI. The CDR3 reads CASSVGEGNIQYF. Here the CDR3 DNA reads TGTGCCAGCAGTGTTGGGGAAGGAAACATTCAGTACTTC.

V gene TRBV16 combines with J gene TRBJ1-4; no reliable D call. The V gene's germline CDR1 is KGHSY and CDR2 FQNENV. The CDR3 runs 12 residues. V dropped 0 bases and J dropped 14 bases, with 10 bases sitting between them. The DNA of the CDR3 is TGTGCCAGCAGCCAATCGCCCGTGTTCCTGTTTTTT. This sequence encodes CASSQSPVFLFF.

This clonotype has at least ten counts. V is TRBV12-3 or TRBV12-4 and J is TRBJ1-1; D is possibly TRBD1 (6 bases). V was clipped by 4 bases and J by 4 bases, with 10 bases between them. The CDR3 loop spans 13 amino acids. The CDR3 region is CASSYGGGTEAFF. Written as DNA, the CDR3 is TGTGCCAGCAGTTACGGAGGGGGCACTGAAGCTTTCTTT.

This clonotype was observed many times. This rearrangement joins TRBV14 to TRBJ1-1; 9 nucleotides line up with TRBD1. This CDR3 has 13 residues. The J segment lost 5 bases and the V segment lost 5 bases, leaving 3 bases of the junction unmatched. Germline assignment: CDR1 SGHDN and CDR2 FVKESK. DNA for the CDR3: TGTGCCAGCAGCGACAGGGGGAGGACTGAAGCTTTCTTT. Protein product: CASSDRGRTEAFF.

The chain uses TRBV2 and TRBJ1-5, with TRBD1 matching 9 bases. J lost 4 bases, V lost 3 bases, and 1 base had no gene match. The CDR3 sequence is 14 residues long. Looked up from germline, CDR1 is SNHLY and CDR2 is FYNNEI. The CDR3 DNA sequence: TGTGCCAGCAGTGATGACAGGGGGAATCAGCCCCAGCATTTT. Amino acids: CASSDDRGNQPQHF.

This clonotype was seen only a few times. The chain joins TRBV20-1 to TRBJ2-4; D gene uncertain. The length of the CDR3 is 14 residues. The germline CDR1 and CDR2 sequences are DFQATT and SNEGSKA (reference sequence). V gave up 1 base and J gave up 0 bases, with 7 bases separating them. CDR3 in amino acids: CSARGDVAKNIQYF. The CDR3 DNA follows: TGCAGTGCTAGAGGTGACGTAGCCAAAAACATTCAGTACTTC.

This clonotype showed up many times. This CDR3 reads CASSLLSNQPQHF. CDR3 bases: TGTGCCAGCAGTTTATTGTCAAATCAGCCCCAGCATTTT. V is TRBV28 and J is TRBJ1-5; no clear D. The ends were cut back, 1 base at V and 4 bases at J, with 5 bases in the middle. Germline CDR1 is MDHEN and CDR2 is SYDVKM. There are 13 residues in the CDR3. Full variable domain (outside the CDR3, taken from reference TRBV28 and TRBJ1-5): DVKVTQSSRYLVKRTGEKVFLECVQDMDHENMFWYRQDPGLGLRLIYFSYDVKMKEKGDIPEGYSVSREKKERFSLILESASTNQTSMYLCASSLLSNQPQHFGDGTRLSIL.

In this sample, this clonotype turned up a few times. This chain connects TRBV30 to TRBJ2-5; no reliable D call. The CDR3 has 12 residues. CDR1 GTSNPN and CDR2 SVGIG come from the germline V gene (reference sequence). Trimming left V 5 bases short and J 7 bases short, with 14 bases between. CDR3 coding DNA: TGTGCCTGGGTGCCCCTTGGAATGACCCAGTACTTC. Translation gives CAWVPLGMTQYF. The variable domain in full, with the rest retrieved from reference TRBV30 and TRBJ2-5, is SQTIHQWPATLVQPVGSPLSLECTVEGTSNPNLYWYRQAAGRGLQLLFYSVGIGQISSEVPQNLSASRPQDRQFILSSKKLLLSDSGFYLCAWVPLGMTQYFGPGTRLLVL.

This clonotype was recorded at least ten times. The chain is built from TRBV30 and TRBJ1-1, with a possible D match to TRBD1 (5 bases). V was trimmed by 1 base and J by 4 bases, leaving 13 bases between them. This CDR3 contains 14 residues. The germline V gene encodes CDR1 GTSNPN and CDR2 SVGIG (reference sequence). The CDR3 sequence is CAWSAGRWGTEAFF. CDR3 sequence (DNA): TGTGCCTGGAGTGCGGGACGGTGGGGCACTGAAGCTTTCTTT. Combining the CDR3 with reference TRBV30 and TRBJ1-1 gives the whole variable domain SQTIHQWPATLVQPVGSPLSLECTVEGTSNPNLYWYRQAAGRGLQLLFYSVGIGQISSEVPQNLSASRPQDRQFILSSKKLLLSDSGFYLCAWSAGRWGTEAFFGQGTRLTVV.

This clonotype was found many times. Sequence at one end of the junction differs from germline and may be a read error. The chain uses TRBV6-5 and TRBJ2-5; TRBD1 is a possible D gene (7 bases). The CDR3 is 15 amino acids. Germline V gene sequence: CDR1 MNHEY, CDR2 SVGAGI. DNA of the CDR3: TGTGCCAGCAGTAACTCAGGGGGAGGCCAAGAGACCCAGTACTTC. Protein product: CASSNSGGGQETQYF.

This clonotype was observed many times. The V and J genes are TRBV29-1 and TRBJ1-1; a weak D match, TRBD1 (5 bases). In germline, CDR1 is SQVTM, CDR2 ANQGSEA. Trimming left V 4 bases short and J 5 bases short, with 11 bases between. The CDR3 contains 12 residues. CDR3 in amino acids: CSVGLGVTEAFF. The CDR3 DNA reads as TGCAGCGTTGGCCTAGGGGTAACTGAAGCTTTCTTT.

This clonotype was observed once. A much larger clone differs from this one at a single base, so this may be a read error. The V and J genes are TRBV5-1 and TRBJ2-7; 8 positions match TRBD1. Germline CDR1 SGHRS, CDR2 YFSETQ. The CDR3 contains 16 residues. With V trimmed by 3 bases and J by 3 bases, 11 bases remained unmatched. CDR3 nucleotides: TGCGCCAGCAGCTCCGGACAGGGAGCGACGAACTACGAGCAGTACTTC. Translating it yields CASSSGQGATNYEQYF.

Ten or more counts support this clonotype. The V call is TRBV28, the J call TRBJ1-1, with D perhaps matching TRBD1 (5 bases). Trimming removed 4 bases at V and 1 base at J, with 10 bases between. The CDR3 is 14 amino acids. Germline CDR1 and CDR2: MDHEN and SYDVKM. DNA of the CDR3: TGTGCCAGCAGTTGGAGGGGCGGGAACACTGAAGCTTTCTTT. Encoded protein: CASSWRGGNTEAFF.

The rearrangement uses TRBV7-6 and TRBJ2-4; either TRBD1 or TRBD2 may fit D (6 bases each). V was pared by 7 bases and J by 14 bases, with 30 bases between. From germline, CDR1 is SGHVS and CDR2 FNYEAQ. The CDR3 spans 16 residues. The DNA of the CDR3 is TGTGCCAGCACCCTCCCATTGGGGGCAGGGAGGATAGACAAGTACTTC. Translation gives CASTLPLGAGRIDKYF.

This clonotype came up many times. The chain combines TRBV19 with TRBJ2-7; 8 nucleotides match TRBD1. V dropped 9 bases and J dropped 6; count of bases not matched to a gene: 10. This CDR3 spans 13 amino acids. CDR1 and CDR2 from the germline V gene are LNHDA and SQIVND (reference sequence). DNA of the CDR3: TGTGCCAGCTCGACAGGGGAATGGTCCGAGCAGTACTTC. It translates to CASSTGEWSEQYF.

The table lists this clonotype with many counts. J is TRBJ2-7 and V is TRBV13, with unresolved D. Trimming stripped 0 bases from V and 2 bases from J, with 11 bases between. There are 15 residues in the CDR3. Per germline, CDR1 PRHDT and CDR2 FYEKMQ (reference sequence). CDR3 region: CASSLGPAPTYEQYF. The CDR3 bases are TGTGCCAGCAGCTTAGGTCCAGCGCCCACCTACGAGCAGTACTTC. The variable domain in full, completed from reference TRBV13 and TRBJ2-7, reads AAGVIQSPRHLIKEKRETATLKCYPIPRHDTVYWYQQGPGQDPQFLISFYEKMQSDKGSIPDRFSAQQFSDYHSELNMSSLELGDSALYFCASSLGPAPTYEQYFGPGTRLTVT.

Many counts were recorded for this clonotype. The chain links TRBV29-1 to TRBJ2-5; a possible D gene is TRBD1 (5 bases). Germline V gene lookup returns CDR1 SQVTM and CDR2 ANQGSEA. Trimming left V 4 bases short and J 1 base short, with 13 bases between. The CDR3 has 14 amino acids. The CDR3 is CSVVYRRLQETQYF. The DNA for the CDR3 is TGCAGCGTTGTTTACAGGAGACTCCAAGAGACCCAGTACTTC.

This clonotype was counted ten times or more. The chain has TRBV30 and TRBJ1-1; perhaps TRBD1 as D (5 bases). Deletions cut 4 bases from V and 1 base from J, with 13 bases between. This CDR3 contains 14 residues. CDR1 and CDR2 from the germline V gene are GTSNPN and SVGIG (reference sequence). The CDR3 DNA reads TGTGCCTGGAACCAGGGCGCGTCGAACACTGAAGCTTTCTTT. Residues: CAWNQGASNTEAFF.

Ten or more counts support this clonotype. The chain carries TRBV2 and TRBJ1-1; D is ambiguous. The germline V gene has CDR1 SNHLY and CDR2 FYNNEI. The CDR3 runs 12 residues. V was trimmed by 8 bases and J by 6 bases, leaving 13 bases between them. The CDR3 reads CASRPGVAEAFF. In nucleotides, the CDR3 is TGTGCCAGCCGACCGGGAGTGGCTGAAGCTTTCTTT.

In this sample, this clonotype turned up many times. A much larger clone lies one base from this, so it may be a read error. CDR3 amino acids: CASNEGPRKAGELFF. The CDR3 DNA reads as TGCGCCAGCAACGAAGGTCCCCGAAAGGCCGGGGAGCTGTTTTTT. The genes are TRBV5-1 and TRBJ2-2; D unclear. The CDR3 length is 15 residues. With 6 bases removed from V and 6 bases from J, the gap between germline ends came to 18 bases. Looked up from germline, CDR1 is SGHRS and CDR2 is YFSETQ. The variable domain in full, with the rest retrieved from reference TRBV5-1 and TRBJ2-2, is KAGVTQTPRYLIKTRGQQVTLSCSPISGHRSVSWYQQTPGQGLQFLFEYFSETQRNKGNFPGRFSGRQFSNSRSEMNVSTLELGDSALYLCASNEGPRKAGELFFGEGSRLTVL.

This clonotype was detected ten times or more. The chain has TRBV24-1 and TRBJ1-2; D is unclear. The V and J ends lost 5 bases and 4 bases respectively, with 13 bases between them. This CDR3 comprises 14 residues. Germline lookup yields CDR1 KGHDR and CDR2 SFDVKD. DNA of the CDR3: TGTGCCACCAGTGGGCAAGGTTATAGCTATGGCTACACCTTC. This sequence encodes CATSGQGYSYGYTF.

In its sample, this clonotype was seen many times. The CDR3 sequence is CASSEAMGRSNYGYTF. The CDR3 nucleotides read TGTGCCAGCAGTGAAGCTATGGGACGGTCTAACTATGGCTACACCTTC. The genes are TRBV6-1 and TRBJ1-2; D is possibly TRBD1 (5 bases). This CDR3 has 16 residues. Trimming took 0 bases from V and 0 from J, leaving 11 bases between them. Germline V gives CDR1 MNHNS, CDR2 SASEGT.

There are a few counts of this clonotype. This chain connects TRBV6-2 or TRBV6-3 to TRBJ1-1; possible D gene TRBD1, 5 bases. There are 14 residues in the CDR3. CDR1 and CDR2 (germline): MNHEY, SVGEGT. V lost 6 bases, J lost 1 base, and 12 bases lay in between. In nucleotides, the CDR3 is TGTGCCAGCAGCCGGGGACTGACGAACACTGAAGCTTTCTTT. Encoded protein: CASSRGLTNTEAFF.